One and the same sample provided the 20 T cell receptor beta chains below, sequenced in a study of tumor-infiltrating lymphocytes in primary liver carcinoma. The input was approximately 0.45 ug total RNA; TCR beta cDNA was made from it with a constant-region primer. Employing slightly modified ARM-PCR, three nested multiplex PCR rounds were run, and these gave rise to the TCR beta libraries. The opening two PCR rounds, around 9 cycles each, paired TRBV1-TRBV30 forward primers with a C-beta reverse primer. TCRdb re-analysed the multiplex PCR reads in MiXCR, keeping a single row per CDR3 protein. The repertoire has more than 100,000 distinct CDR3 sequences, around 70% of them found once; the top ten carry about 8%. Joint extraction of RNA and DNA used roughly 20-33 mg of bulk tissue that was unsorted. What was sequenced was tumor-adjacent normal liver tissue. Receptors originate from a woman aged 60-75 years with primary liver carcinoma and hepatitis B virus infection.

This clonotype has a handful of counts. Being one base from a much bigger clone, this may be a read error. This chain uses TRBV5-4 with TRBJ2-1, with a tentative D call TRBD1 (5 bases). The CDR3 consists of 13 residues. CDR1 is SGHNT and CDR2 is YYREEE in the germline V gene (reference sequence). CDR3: CADSPDSKAPTGF. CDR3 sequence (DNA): TGTGCCGACAGCCCCGACAGTAAAGCCCCGACTGGGTTC.

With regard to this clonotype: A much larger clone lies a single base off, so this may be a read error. The CDR3 region has the DNA TGTGCCGGCAGCCAAGATCTTCGCGGGACGGCCTATTTT. It translates to CAGSQDLRGTAYF. The rearrangement links TRBV14 to TRBJ2-3; a possible D gene is TRBD2 (6 bases). Germline CDR1 reads SGHDN; CDR2 reads FVKESK. The CDR3 spans 13 residues.

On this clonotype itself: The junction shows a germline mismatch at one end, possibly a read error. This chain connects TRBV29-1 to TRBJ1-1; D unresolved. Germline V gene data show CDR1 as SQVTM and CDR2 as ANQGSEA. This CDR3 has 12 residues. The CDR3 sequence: CSVGVPNPEAFF. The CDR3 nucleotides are TGCAGCGTTGGGGTCCCGAACCCTGAAGCCTTCTTT.

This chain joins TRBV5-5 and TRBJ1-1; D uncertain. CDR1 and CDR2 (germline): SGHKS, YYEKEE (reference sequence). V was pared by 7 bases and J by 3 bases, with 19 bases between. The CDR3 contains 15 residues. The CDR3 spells CASGREDYTYTEAFF. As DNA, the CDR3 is TGTGCCAGCGGTCGCGAGGACTACACATACACTGAAGCTTTCTTT.

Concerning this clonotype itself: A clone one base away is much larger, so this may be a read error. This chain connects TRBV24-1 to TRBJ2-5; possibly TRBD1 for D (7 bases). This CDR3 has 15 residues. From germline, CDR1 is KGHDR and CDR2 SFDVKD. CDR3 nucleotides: TGTGTCACCAGTGAGACTCAGGGGGGTGTAGAGACCCAGTACTTC. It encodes CVTSETQGGVETQYF.

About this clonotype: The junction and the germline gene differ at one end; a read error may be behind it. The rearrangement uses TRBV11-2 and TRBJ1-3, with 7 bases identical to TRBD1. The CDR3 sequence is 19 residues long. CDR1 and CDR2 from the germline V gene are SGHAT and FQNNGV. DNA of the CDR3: TGTGCCAGGAGCTCACGCCCGTACAGGGGAGCGTACTATGGAAACACCATATATTTT. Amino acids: CARSSRPYRGAYYGNTIYF.

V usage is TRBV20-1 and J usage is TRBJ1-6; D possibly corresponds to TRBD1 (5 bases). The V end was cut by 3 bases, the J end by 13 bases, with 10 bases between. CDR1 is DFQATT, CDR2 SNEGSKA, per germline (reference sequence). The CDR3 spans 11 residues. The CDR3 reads CSARGGRPLHF. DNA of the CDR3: TGCAGTGCTAGGGGGGGTAGGCCCCTCCACTTT.

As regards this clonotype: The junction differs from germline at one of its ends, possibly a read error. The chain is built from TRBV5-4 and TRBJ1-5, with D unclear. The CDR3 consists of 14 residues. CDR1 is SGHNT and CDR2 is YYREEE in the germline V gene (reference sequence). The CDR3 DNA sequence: TGTGCCAGCAGCTTGGGTGGAATCAATCAGCCCCATCATTTT. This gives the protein CASSLGGINQPHHF.

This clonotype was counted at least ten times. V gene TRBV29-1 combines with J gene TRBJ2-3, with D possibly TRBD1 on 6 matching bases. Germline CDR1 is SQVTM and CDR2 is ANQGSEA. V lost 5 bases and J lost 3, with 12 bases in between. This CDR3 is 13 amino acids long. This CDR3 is CSVTRQATDTQYF. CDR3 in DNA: TGCAGCGTTACCCGACAGGCGACAGATACGCAGTATTTT.

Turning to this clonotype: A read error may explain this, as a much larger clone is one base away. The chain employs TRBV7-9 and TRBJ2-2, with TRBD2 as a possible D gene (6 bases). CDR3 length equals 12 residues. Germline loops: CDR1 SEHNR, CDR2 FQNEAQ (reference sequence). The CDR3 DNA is TGTGCCAGCAGCTTAGGTGGCGGGAAGCTGTTTTTT. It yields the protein CASSLGGGKLFF.

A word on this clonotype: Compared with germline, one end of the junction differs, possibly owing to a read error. The CDR3 region is CAINDAGVKTEAFF. The CDR3, as DNA: TGTGCTATCAACGACGCAGGGGTGAAAACTGAAGCTTTCTTT. The chain links TRBV6-5 to TRBJ1-1, with D maybe TRBD1 (6 bases). CDR3 length: 14 amino acids. Germline loops: CDR1 MNHEY, CDR2 SVGAGI.

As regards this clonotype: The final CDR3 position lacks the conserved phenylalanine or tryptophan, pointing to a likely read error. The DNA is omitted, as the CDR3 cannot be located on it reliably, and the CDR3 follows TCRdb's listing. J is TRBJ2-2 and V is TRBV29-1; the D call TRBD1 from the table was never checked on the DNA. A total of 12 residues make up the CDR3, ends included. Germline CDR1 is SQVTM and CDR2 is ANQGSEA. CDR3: CSVAGGIGEPFL.

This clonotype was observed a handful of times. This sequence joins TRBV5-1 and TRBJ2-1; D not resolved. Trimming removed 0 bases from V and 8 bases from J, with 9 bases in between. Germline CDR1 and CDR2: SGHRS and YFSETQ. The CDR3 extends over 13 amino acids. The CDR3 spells CASSLVLKDEQFF. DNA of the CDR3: TGCGCCAGCAGCTTGGTCCTGAAGGATGAGCAGTTCTTC.

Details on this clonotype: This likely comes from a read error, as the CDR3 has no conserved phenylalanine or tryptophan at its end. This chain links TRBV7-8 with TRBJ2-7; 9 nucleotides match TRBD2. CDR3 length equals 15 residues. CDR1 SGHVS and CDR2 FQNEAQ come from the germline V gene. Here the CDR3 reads CANSVSGSSVYEQYS. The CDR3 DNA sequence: TGTGCCAACAGCGTTAGCGGGAGCTCCGTCTACGAGCAGTACTCC.

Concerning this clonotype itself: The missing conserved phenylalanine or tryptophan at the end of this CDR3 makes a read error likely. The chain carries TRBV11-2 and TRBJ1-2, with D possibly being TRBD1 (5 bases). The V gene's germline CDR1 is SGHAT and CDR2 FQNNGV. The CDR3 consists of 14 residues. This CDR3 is CASSHQRGDRGYTL. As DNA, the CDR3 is TGCGCCAGCAGCCATCAAAGGGGAGATAGGGGCTACACCCTC.

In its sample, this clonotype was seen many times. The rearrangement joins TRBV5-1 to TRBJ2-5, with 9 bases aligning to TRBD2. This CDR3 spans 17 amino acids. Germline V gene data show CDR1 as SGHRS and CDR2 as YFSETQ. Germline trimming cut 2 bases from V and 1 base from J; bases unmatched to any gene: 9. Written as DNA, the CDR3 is TGCGCCAGCAGCTTTGGGCTAGCGGGAATCCTCCAAGAGACCCAGTACTTC. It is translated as CASSFGLAGILQETQYF.

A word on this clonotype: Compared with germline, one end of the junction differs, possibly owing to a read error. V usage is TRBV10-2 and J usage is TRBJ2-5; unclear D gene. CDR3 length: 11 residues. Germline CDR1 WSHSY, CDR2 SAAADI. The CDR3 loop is CVSSPEETQYF. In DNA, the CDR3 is TGCGTCAGCAGCCCTGAAGAGACCCAGTACTTC.

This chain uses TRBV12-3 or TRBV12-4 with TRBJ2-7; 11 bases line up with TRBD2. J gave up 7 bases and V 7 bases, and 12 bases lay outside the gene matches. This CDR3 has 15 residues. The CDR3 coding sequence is TGTGCCAGCAACCCCTCTAGCGGGAGGTGGTATGAGCAGTACTTC. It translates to CASNPSSGRWYEQYF.

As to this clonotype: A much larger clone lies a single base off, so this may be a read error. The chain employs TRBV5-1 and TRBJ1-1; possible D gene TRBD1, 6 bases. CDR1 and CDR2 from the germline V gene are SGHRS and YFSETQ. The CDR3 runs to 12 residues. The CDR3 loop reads CASSLEDSLALF. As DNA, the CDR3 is TGCGCCAGCAGCTTGGAGGACAGTTTAGCTCTCTTT.

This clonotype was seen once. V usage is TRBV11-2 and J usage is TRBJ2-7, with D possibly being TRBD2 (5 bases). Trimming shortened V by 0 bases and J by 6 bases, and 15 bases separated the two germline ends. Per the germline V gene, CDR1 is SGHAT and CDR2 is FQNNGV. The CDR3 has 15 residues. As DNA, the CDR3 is TGTGCCAGCAGCTTAGATCAACTAGGTAGCTTCGAGCAGTACTTC. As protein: CASSLDQLGSFEQYF.